What follows are 30 T cell receptor beta chains derived from one specimen sequenced in a study of identical twins. Using its own MiXCR run on the 5' RACE reads, TCRdb lists one record per CDR3 protein. The sample has approximately 530,000 distinct CDR3 sequences, approximately 20% seen once. This sample also belongs to another study, concerning yellow fever vaccine responses in identical twins.

The sample comprised CD4+ T cells sorted from blood. These receptors were taken from a woman younger than 35 in good health.

CDR3 protein: CASQTRRHEQYF. The CDR3 bases are TGTGCCAGCCAGACTAGACGCCACGAGCAGTACTTC. This rearrangement joins TRBV28 to TRBJ2-7, with a weak D call TRBD2 (6 bases). V lost 8 bases to trimming and J lost 5 bases, with 13 bases between them. The CDR3 consists of 12 residues. The V gene's germline CDR1 is MDHEN and CDR2 SYDVKM.

This sequence joins TRBV29-1 and TRBJ1-1; a weak D match, TRBD1 (6 bases). Germline values: CDR1 SQVTM, CDR2 ANQGSEA. CDR3 length: 14 amino acids. Trimming took 2 bases from V and 2 from J, leaving 12 bases between them. CDR3 DNA sequence: TGCAGCGTTGAAACGGGGGCCGGTAACACTGAAGCTTTCTTT. Encoded protein: CSVETGAGNTEAFF.

This chain uses TRBV29-1 with TRBJ2-1; 11 bases agree with TRBD2. This CDR3 has 18 residues. Losses at the gene ends were 5 bases for V and 0 bases for J; bases not matched to a gene: 12. Germline V gene data show CDR1 as SQVTM and CDR2 as ANQGSEA. For the CDR3, the DNA is TGCAGCGTTACCGGGACTAGCGGTCAGATTAGCTCCTACAATGAGCAGTTCTTC. Amino acid sequence: CSVTGTSGQISSYNEQFF.

This clonotype was picked up a small number of times. This chain uses TRBV20-1 with TRBJ2-2, with TRBD1 identical over 10 bases. V lost 4 bases, J lost 6 bases, and 8 bases stayed unmatched. Per germline, CDR1 DFQATT and CDR2 SNEGSKA (reference sequence). There are 15 residues in the CDR3. This CDR3 is CSATPGQGLSGELFF. As DNA, the CDR3 is TGCAGTGCTACTCCGGGACAGGGGTTATCCGGGGAGCTGTTTTTT.

This clonotype was recorded a few times. This chain connects TRBV24-1 to TRBJ2-3; no clear D gene. This CDR3 spans 11 amino acids. V was pared by 0 bases and J by 7 bases, with 1 base between. Germline V CDR1 and CDR2: KGHDR, SFDVKD. CDR3 in DNA: TGTGCCACCAGTGATTTGTATACGCAGTATTTT. Its translation: CATSDLYTQYF.

The CDR3 sequence is CASRRDRGSVEQFF. CDR3 DNA sequence: TGCGCCAGCAGGCGGGACAGGGGATCGGTTGAGCAGTTCTTC. The chain links TRBV5-1 to TRBJ2-1, with 10 bases that match TRBD1. CDR3 length: 14 amino acids. CDR1 is SGHRS and CDR2 is YFSETQ in the germline V gene. J lost 9 bases, V lost 5 bases, and 8 bases had no gene match.

This sequence joins TRBV7-3 and TRBJ2-3, with 7 bases lining up with TRBD2. Germline CDR1 reads SGHTA; CDR2 reads FQGTGA. Trimming at V came to 5 bases and at J to 5 bases, leaving 4 bases not matched to a gene. The CDR3 consists of 13 residues. CDR3 sequence: CASSRRGVDTQYF. The CDR3 DNA reads as TGTGCCAGCAGCCGCCGGGGGGTAGATACGCAGTATTTT.

This clonotype was seen more than once but under ten times. The J gene is TRBJ1-1, the V gene TRBV12-3 or TRBV12-4, with TRBD1 matching 8 bases. This CDR3 has 15 amino acids. V was pared by 4 bases and J by 0 bases, with 4 bases of the junction left unmatched. CDR3 nucleotides: TGTGCCAGCAGTTCATCAGGGGGCTTGAACACTGAAGCTTTCTTT. Protein: CASSSSGGLNTEAFF.

V and J are TRBV20-1 and TRBJ1-6; TRBD1 matches 9 bases. Germline values: CDR1 DFQATT, CDR2 SNEGSKA (reference sequence). The CDR3 covers 18 residues. Trimming at V came to 6 bases and at J to 0 bases, leaving 12 bases not matched to a gene. The CDR3 coding sequence is TGCAGTGCAGACCCCGGGACAGGGAAGACCTCCTATAATTCACCCCTCCACTTT. Protein sequence: CSADPGTGKTSYNSPLHF.

This clonotype occurred a few times. The V and J genes are TRBV12-3 or TRBV12-4 and TRBJ2-1; 10 bases are shared with TRBD2. J lost 7 bases, V lost 5 bases, and 5 bases had no gene match. The CDR3 totals 14 residues. CDR3: CASSTSGVTNEQFF. The CDR3 DNA reads as TGTGCCAGCAGTACTAGCGGGGTTACGAATGAGCAGTTCTTC.

The table lists this clonotype with a few counts. The rearrangement uses TRBV28 and TRBJ2-4; TRBD1 might be the D (5 bases). The CDR3 length is 14 residues. The V end was cut by 6 bases, the J end by 2 bases, with 11 bases between. CDR1 and CDR2 (germline): MDHEN, SYDVKM. The CDR3 bases are TGTGCCAGCAGCCCACAGGCTCCCAAAAACATTCAGTACTTC. It specifies CASSPQAPKNIQYF.

Ten or more counts support this clonotype. The chain combines TRBV7-9 with TRBJ2-3; 9 bases are a match to TRBD2. V was pared by 3 bases and J by 2 bases, with 3 bases of the junction left unmatched. CDR1 is SEHNR, CDR2 FQNEAQ, per germline (reference sequence). The CDR3 runs 15 residues. The CDR3 nucleotides are TGTGCCAGCAGCTTCGCTAGCGGGATCACAGATACGCAGTATTTT. It translates to CASSFASGITDTQYF.

The table lists this clonotype with a few counts. The rearrangement uses TRBV7-6 and TRBJ1-1, with 7 bases fitting TRBD1. V was clipped by 1 base and J by 5 bases; unmatched bases: 7. The CDR3 has 15 amino acids. CDR1 is SGHVS and CDR2 is FNYEAQ in the germline V gene. In DNA, the CDR3 is TGTGCCAGCAGCTTAGGGGCCAGGGGGAGGACTGAAGCTTTCTTT. It is translated as CASSLGARGRTEAFF.

This clonotype was detected a few times. The chain links TRBV13 to TRBJ2-7; 10 bases are shared with TRBD1. The length of the CDR3 is 22 residues. V was clipped by 5 bases and J by 4 bases; unmatched bases: 29. Germline CDR1 and CDR2: PRHDT and FYEKMQ (reference sequence). CDR3 DNA: TGTGCCAGCAGCCCGAGGGGACTGTGGGGTTTCGAGGACAGGGGGGCCCTATACGAGCAGTACTTC. Encoded protein: CASSPRGLWGFEDRGALYEQYF. The variable domain in full, with the rest retrieved from reference TRBV13 and TRBJ2-7, is AAGVIQSPRHLIKEKRETATLKCYPIPRHDTVYWYQQGPGQDPQFLISFYEKMQSDKGSIPDRFSAQQFSDYHSELNMSSLELGDSALYFCASSPRGLWGFEDRGALYEQYFGPGTRLTVT.

This chain uses TRBV7-2 with TRBJ1-6, with TRBD1 matching over 12 bases. Trimming took 4 bases from V and 10 from J; bases not matched to a gene: 2. Looked up from germline, CDR1 is SGHTA and CDR2 is FQGNSA. This CDR3 spans 14 amino acids. The CDR3 reads CASSWGTGGSPLHF. For the CDR3, the DNA is TGTGCCAGCAGCTGGGGGACAGGGGGCTCACCCCTCCACTTT.

This clonotype appeared a single time. This chain connects TRBV7-9 to TRBJ2-3; 9 bases fit TRBD2. Per the germline V gene, CDR1 is SEHNR and CDR2 is FQNEAQ (reference sequence). Trimming at V came to 8 bases and at J to 4 bases, leaving 10 bases not matched to a gene. The CDR3 consists of 15 residues. Here the CDR3 reads CASPPGLAGSDTQYF. As DNA, the CDR3 is TGTGCCAGCCCCCCCGGGCTAGCGGGATCAGATACGCAGTATTTT.

This clonotype has a handful of counts. The rearrangement joins TRBV6-6 to TRBJ2-2; D gene ambiguous. Germline V gene lookup returns CDR1 MNHNY and CDR2 SVGAGI (reference sequence). The CDR3 is 13 residues long. The V and J ends lost 2 bases and 5 bases respectively, with 6 bases between them. Here the CDR3 reads CASSYLKTGELFF. CDR3 nucleotides: TGTGCCAGCAGTTACCTGAAAACCGGGGAGCTGTTTTTT.

The gene calls are TRBV20-1 and TRBJ2-1, with 15 bases that match TRBD2. V shed 1 base and J 9 bases; nucleotides not matched to a gene: 4. Germline lookup yields CDR1 DFQATT and CDR2 SNEGSKA (reference sequence). The CDR3 is 15 amino acids. The DNA for the CDR3 is TGCAGTGCTAGAGGGACTAGCGGGAGGGGGGCTGAGCAGTTCTTC. Residues: CSARGTSGRGAEQFF.

CDR3 DNA: TGTGCCAGCAGTTACCATGTCGGGTACGAGCAGTACTTC. It specifies CASSYHVGYEQYF. This chain links TRBV6-2 or TRBV6-3 with TRBJ2-7; D is unresolved. From germline, CDR1 is MNHEY and CDR2 SVGEGT. The length of the CDR3 is 13 residues. Trimming removed 2 bases at V and 4 bases at J, with 9 bases between.

The chain recombines TRBV10-3 with TRBJ2-3; 13 positions agree with TRBD2. Germline-derived CDR1 and CDR2 are ENHRY and SYGVKD. The CDR3 sequence is 16 residues long. After removal of 7 bases from V and 3 bases from J, the junction contained 7 bases not matched to a gene. The CDR3 DNA reads as TGTGCCATCAATCAACTAGCGGGGGGGCTTACAGATACGCAGTATTTT. As protein: CAINQLAGGLTDTQYF.

V and J are TRBV27 and TRBJ2-7; 7 bases agree with TRBD1. The CDR3 contains 16 residues. Germline loops: CDR1 MNHEY, CDR2 SMNVEV (reference sequence). J was trimmed by 3 bases and V by 4 bases; bases with no gene match: 12. The CDR3 is CASSSHLDRAHYEQYF. CDR3 nucleotide sequence: TGTGCCAGCAGTTCCCACCTCGACAGGGCTCACTACGAGCAGTACTTC.

This clonotype has a handful of counts. The gene calls are TRBV28 and TRBJ2-7; D not certain. Germline V lookup: CDR1 MDHEN, CDR2 SYDVKM. The CDR3 totals 14 residues. Trimming stripped 4 bases from V and 3 bases from J, with 13 bases between. CDR3 region: CASSYAEAYYEQYF. Written as DNA, the CDR3 is TGTGCCAGCAGTTATGCGGAAGCCTACTACGAGCAGTACTTC.

This clonotype was counted between two and nine times. V and J are TRBV12-3 or TRBV12-4 and TRBJ2-1, with a weak D call TRBD1 (6 bases). The V end was cut by 6 bases, the J end by 4 bases, with 16 bases between. The CDR3 covers 15 residues. In nucleotides, the CDR3 is TGTGCCAGCAGCAGACCAGGGGCCGGATACAATGAGCAGTTCTTC. Translated, it gives CASSRPGAGYNEQFF.

This chain uses TRBV7-6 with TRBJ2-1, with D unclear. Germline V gene data show CDR1 as SGHVS and CDR2 as FNYEAQ. The CDR3 runs 13 residues. Deletions cut 4 bases from V and 6 bases from J, with 10 bases between. The CDR3: CASSSTYINEQFF. The DNA for the CDR3 is TGTGCCAGCAGCTCGACCTACATCAATGAGCAGTTCTTC.

The rearrangement links TRBV28 to TRBJ1-1; D gene uncertain. V was shortened by 6 bases and J by 5 bases, with 7 bases between the two germline ends. The CDR3 sequence is 11 residues long. Germline V CDR1 and CDR2: MDHEN, SYDVKM. In nucleotides, the CDR3 is TGTGCCAGCAGACTACTGACTGAAGCTTTCTTT. As protein: CASRLLTEAFF.

This clonotype has just a few counts. The rearrangement links TRBV2 to TRBJ1-5, with D unclear. The CDR3 loop spans 13 amino acids. Trimming cost V 5 bases and J 4 bases, with 9 bases left between them. CDR1 SNHLY and CDR2 FYNNEI come from the germline V gene. CDR3 DNA: TGTGCCAGCAGTAGGAGGGTTAATCAGCCCCAGCATTTT. It codes for CASSRRVNQPQHF. The whole variable domain, filled in from reference TRBV2 and TRBJ1-5, reads EPEVTQTPSHQVTQMGQEVILRCVPISNHLYFYWYRQILGQKVEFLVSFYNNEISEKSEIFDDQFSVERPDGSNFTLKIRSTKLEDSAMYFCASSRRVNQPQHFGDGTRLSIL.

The chain uses TRBV3-1 and TRBJ1-6; the D is unclear. The germline V gene has CDR1 LGHDT and CDR2 YNNKEL (reference sequence). Between the trimmed V and J ends, which lost 3 bases and 5 bases, there was a span of 14 bases. The CDR3 extends over 16 amino acids. Written as DNA, the CDR3 is TGTGCCAGCAGCCACAGGTCAAAATTAGATAATTCACCCCTCCACTTT. Protein product: CASSHRSKLDNSPLHF.

This clonotype was seen a handful of times. This chain links TRBV7-8 with TRBJ2-5; TRBD2 agrees at 8 bases. The CDR3 has 15 residues. The V gene end was trimmed by 3 bases and the J gene end by 1 base; junction bases not matched to a gene: 4. CDR1 and CDR2 (germline): SGHVS, FQNEAQ. The CDR3 region has the DNA TGTGCCAGCAGCTTGCAAGCGGGAGTCCAAGAGACCCAGTACTTC. Translation gives CASSLQAGVQETQYF. The full variable domain, in which reference TRBV7-8 and TRBJ2-5 provide the parts outside the CDR3, is GAGVSQSPRYKVAKRGQDVALRCDPISGHVSLFWYQQALGQGPEFLTYFQNEAQLDKSGLPSDRFFAERPEGSVSTLKIQRTQQEDSAVYLCASSLQAGVQETQYFGPGTRLLVL.

This chain joins TRBV7-3 and TRBJ2-1; 10 nucleotides match TRBD1. V was clipped by 5 bases and J by 8 bases; unmatched bases: 3. Germline V CDR1 and CDR2: SGHTA, FQGTGA. CDR3 length equals 13 residues. The DNA for the CDR3 is TGTGCCAGCAGCCTCGGGACAGGGGATGAGCAGTTCTTC. Encoded protein: CASSLGTGDEQFF.

This chain joins TRBV7-9 and TRBJ1-5, with TRBD1 identical over 7 bases. The junction had 7 bases not matched to a gene; V was cut back by 3 bases and J by 2 bases. In germline, CDR1 is SEHNR, CDR2 FQNEAQ (reference sequence). The CDR3 is 16 residues long. CDR3 bases: TGTGCCAGCAGCTTGGGGGAGGGGGCTGGCAATCAGCCCCAGCATTTT. Protein sequence: CASSLGEGAGNQPQHF. The entire variable domain, with the rest obtained from reference TRBV7-9 and TRBJ1-5, is as follows: DTGVSQNPRHKITKRGQNVTFRCDPISEHNRLYWYRQTLGQGPEFLTYFQNEAQLEKSRLLSDRFSAERPKGSFSTLEIQRTEQGDSAMYLCASSLGEGAGNQPQHFGDGTRLSIL.